This TCR beta chain was sequenced in a study of T cell repertoires in aging, cancer and after chemotherapy. About the research overall: Over several months to years, re-sampled healthy donor repertoires clearly shared clones.

Multiplex touch-down PCR with TRB-A/B primers amplified rearranged V-D-J TRB sequences. TCRdb passed the multiplex PCR reads through MiXCR, listing each CDR3 protein once. Of over 8,000 distinct CDR3 sequences in the sample, roughly two fifths are singletons; the top ten hold around 1.7%. This CDR3 is 15 amino acids long. The germline V gene has CDR1 SGHTA and CDR2 FQGNSA. V lost 0 bases, J lost 5 bases, and 13 bases lay in between. TCR beta rearrangements were amplified from peripheral blood genomic DNA. This clonotype was obtained from a human donor in good health. Source material: blood. The chain uses TRBV7-2 and TRBJ1-1; tentative D call: TRBD1 (5 bases). The CDR3 sequence is CASSLAPGGGTEAFF. The CDR3 coding sequence is TGTGCCAGCAGCTTAGCGCCCGGGGGTGGTACTGAAGCTTTCTTT.